This entry describes one T cell receptor (beta chain). No antigen is known for it. The sample holds no much larger clone one base away, and base qualities are not on file. The collaborating institutions used their own protocols to collect whole blood in K2EDTA tubes. For TCRbeta analysis, collaborator samples were shipped as frozen whole blood, as isolated PBMCs, or as DNA extracted from either sample type. This sample is part of a study of blood T cell repertoires in COVID-19 (dated by TCRdb to about 2020). For the study in its entirety: Collaborator samples came from the United States, Italy and Spain and covered acute and convalescent phases of COVID-19. The prospective study material was composed of cDNA or gDNA derived from T cells, B-cell-depleted T cells, or PBMCs. The sample metadata nearly always contained a de-identified subject ID, COVID-19 status, age in years and sex. Where HLA class I and class II types were available, the types were taken from metadata supplied by the sample provider, not from assay-based typing. The repertoires were released in a freely available public database intended as a resource for research on the immune response to SARS-CoV-2. The samples were drawn from two sources: the first 160 participants of the ongoing ImmuneRACE study, and 1,000 to 1,500 subjects contributed by 6 global collaborators. Deeply sampled blood TCRbeta repertoires from subjects exposed to, actively infected with, or recovered from COVID-19 were included in the dataset. General findings and caveats noted by the study authors: How much clinical and demographic metadata was included differed by source and by participant, and the metadata was provided uncurated.

TCRbeta CDR3 regions were amplified from genomic DNA by means of the immunoSEQ Assay, a bias-controlled multiplex PCR. In the original analysis: The number of nucleated cells in each sample was estimated from the amplification of reference gene primers within the assay. To quantify the absolute abundance of each unique TCRbeta CDR3 rearrangement, sequence reads were collapsed and filtered. For each sample, productive Simpson clonality was calculated as the square root of Simpson's diversity index over productive rearrangements. The table comes from immuneACCESS by way of TCRdb, which keeps in-frame sequences with V and J called. Part of the clones is missing from these tables; in studies checked, under half for an unresolved V gene and the rest for unknown reasons. V and J calls plus clone size are reproduced from that table; the DNA served to infer D and trimming. The sample table contains about 59,000 clones; only one count was recorded for more than 75% of them. The ten largest clones take up roughly 12% of the sample.

The TCR was taken from a man at least 80 years old with acute or convalescent COVID-19. The material sequenced was peripheral blood.

CDR3 sequence: CASSPGTGYNEQFF. The DNA sequence is TGTGCCAGCAGTCCAGGGACAGGTTACAATGAGCAGTTCTTC. The V and J segments used are TRBV6-5 and TRBJ2-1; TRBD1 lines up with 8 middle nucleotides. Counted from cysteine to phenylalanine, this CDR3 has 14 amino acids. Only the CDR3 DNA is retained, 42 bases long and in frame from the first base. For this chain, trimming is 5 bases at the V end and 4 bases at the J end, and the number of junction bases without a gene match is 4. CDR1 and CDR2 (MNHEY, SVGAGI) derive from the germline V gene.